This record covers a single T cell receptor beta chain. This sample was taken from a study of blood T cell repertoires in COVID-19. In the study overall: Collection of acute and convalescent COVID-19 samples took place in the United States, Italy and Spain. In each case, the material was cDNA or gDNA derived from T cells, B-cell-depleted T cells, or PBMCs.

As processed by the authors: Estimation of nucleated cell counts was performed using reference gene primer amplification. The assay was immunoSEQ multiplex PCR, and TCRdb's table has in-frame clones only and misses some. For V, J and clone size, that table is used; D and trimming come from the DNA. The sample lists some 200,000 clones, about nine tenths occurring once. CDR1 and CDR2 from the germline V gene are MNHEY and SMNVEV (reference sequence). Trimming stripped 7 bases from V and 1 base from J, with 14 bases between. The CDR3 has 14 amino acids. The chain recombines TRBV27 with TRBJ2-7, with D perhaps TRBD1 (6 bases). Input material: peripheral blood. The sequence came from a man in his 70s with acute or convalescent COVID-19. CDR3 nucleotide sequence: TGTGCCAGCATGGACAGTTGGACGTCCTACGAGCAGTACTTC. Encoded protein: CASMDSWTSYEQYF.